These 13 T cell receptor beta chains share one sample of origin, sequenced in a study of long-term antiretroviral therapy in people with HIV. Survey-level resolution applied to immunoSEQ assay v3.0. Some clones are missing from TCRdb's copy, which holds only in-frame ones; the method was immunoSEQ multiplex PCR. Of about 15,000 clones detected, about 80% appear once; the ten largest clones hold roughly 8%. The sample here was unsorted PBMCs, taken 0.1 years after starting antiretroviral therapy. The receptors here all came from a man aged 18 to 29 with HIV.

The chain carries TRBV7-6 and TRBJ2-7; D possibly uses TRBD1 or TRBD2 (5 bases each). The CDR3 runs to 15 residues. In germline, CDR1 is SGHVS, CDR2 FNYEAQ. The germline V and J ends were trimmed by 0 bases and 3 bases, with 12 bases remaining between them. CDR3 region: CASSLAGDNFYEQYF. The CDR3, as DNA: TGTGCCAGCAGCTTAGCGGGGGATAATTTCTACGAGCAGTACTTC.

The chain recombines TRBV27 with TRBJ1-1; D not resolved. V was trimmed by 10 bases and J by 1 base, leaving 13 bases between them. From germline, CDR1 is MNHEY and CDR2 SMNVEV (reference sequence). The CDR3 has 13 amino acids. The CDR3 DNA is TGTGCCACTGGTGCCGGGTCGAACACTGAAGCTTTCTTT. This encodes CATGAGSNTEAFF.

The rearrangement joins TRBV15 to TRBJ1-1, with D unclear. The germline gives CDR1 LNHNV, CDR2 YYDKDF (reference sequence). CDR3 length: 14 residues. V was clipped by 5 bases and J by 6 bases, with 16 bases between them. The CDR3 DNA sequence: TGTGCCACCAGCGGAGTAAAGGGTCGGGCTGAAGCTTTCTTT. Its protein is CATSGVKGRAEAFF. The whole variable domain, filled in from reference TRBV15 and TRBJ1-1, reads DAMVIQNPRYQVTQFGKPVTLSCSQTLNHNVMYWYQQKSSQAPKLLFHYYDKDFNNEADTPDNFQSRRPNTSFCFLDIRSPGLGDTAMYLCATSGVKGRAEAFFGQGTRLTVV.

This chain connects TRBV13 to TRBJ2-7; D is ambiguous. CDR3 length: 14 residues. Germline V gene lookup returns CDR1 PRHDT and CDR2 FYEKMQ (reference sequence). V lost 1 base to trimming and J lost 6 bases, with 13 bases between them. This CDR3 reads CASSLEENPSEQYF. The CDR3 nucleotides are TGTGCCAGCAGCTTAGAGGAAAACCCGTCCGAGCAGTACTTC.

J is TRBJ2-7 and V is TRBV7-9; perhaps TRBD1 as D (7 bases). This CDR3 spans 14 amino acids. The V gene lost 5 bases and the J gene lost 4 bases, with 15 bases spanning the gap. Looked up from germline, CDR1 is SEHNR and CDR2 is FQNEAQ (reference sequence). In DNA form, the CDR3 reads TGTGCCAGCAGCCGCGACAGGGAGGTTTACGAGCAGTACTTC. Its translation: CASSRDREVYEQYF.

The chain employs TRBV2 and TRBJ2-2; D ambiguous. The CDR3 has 17 amino acids. The V gene's germline CDR1 is SNHLY and CDR2 FYNNEI. The germline V and J ends were trimmed by 1 base and 0 bases, with 12 bases remaining between them. DNA for the CDR3: TGTGCCAGCAGTGAAGAGGGTTGGTCCCCGAACACCGGGGAGCTGTTTTTT. It codes for CASSEEGWSPNTGELFF.

V is TRBV11-1 and J is TRBJ2-5; D remains unclear. V lost 5 bases to trimming and J lost 5 bases, with 12 bases between them. The CDR3 length is 13 residues. Germline CDR1 SGHAT, CDR2 FQDESV (reference sequence). The CDR3 bases are TGTGCCAGCAGCGTCGTGGGTCGGGAGACCCAGTACTTC. Its protein is CASSVVGRETQYF.

This clone is categorized as large. The V gene is TRBV7-8, the J gene TRBJ1-6, with TRBD1 matching over 7 bases. Germline V CDR1 and CDR2: SGHVS, FQNEAQ. The V gene end was trimmed by 0 bases and the J gene end by 7 bases; junction bases not matched to a gene: 12. The CDR3 is 18 residues long. The CDR3 DNA reads TGTGCCAGCAGCTTAGCGAGACCGATAGGGGGCACAAATTCACCCCTCCACTTT. It yields the protein CASSLARPIGGTNSPLHF.

This clone is labeled medium-sized. The chain combines TRBV27 with TRBJ1-4; no definite D call. CDR1 and CDR2 (germline): MNHEY, SMNVEV (reference sequence). V was trimmed by 0 bases and J by 4 bases, leaving 9 bases between them. The CDR3 has 15 residues. CDR3 in amino acids: CASSLSVRINEKLFF. CDR3 nucleotides: TGTGCCAGCAGTTTATCGGTTAGGATTAATGAAAAACTGTTTTTT.

The chain has TRBV7-2 and TRBJ2-2; TRBD2 agrees at 11 bases. V dropped 2 bases and J dropped 3; count of bases not matched to a gene: 8. The CDR3 is 18 amino acids. The V gene's germline CDR1 is SGHTA and CDR2 FQGNSA. CDR3 amino acids: CASSLRSSGGLYTGELFF. CDR3 nucleotides: TGTGCCAGCAGCTTAAGGTCTAGCGGGGGGCTATACACCGGGGAGCTGTTTTTT.

This clone came up once. J is TRBJ2-7 and V is TRBV19, with TRBD2 matching over 8 bases. This CDR3 has 17 amino acids. Germline V gene lookup returns CDR1 LNHDA and CDR2 SQIVND (reference sequence). V dropped 0 bases and J dropped 1; count of bases not matched to a gene: 8. CDR3 loop: CASSIDTSAGDSYEQYF. The CDR3 DNA reads TGTGCCAGTAGTATAGATACTTCAGCGGGGGATTCCTACGAGCAGTACTTC. The complete variable domain, with remaining parts taken from reference TRBV19 and TRBJ2-7, reads DGGITQSPKYLFRKEGQNVTLSCEQNLNHDAMYWYRQDPGQGLRLIYYSQIVNDFQKGDIAEGYSVSREKKESFPLTVTSAQKNPTAFYLCASSIDTSAGDSYEQYFGPGTRLTVT.

V gene TRBV6-1 combines with J gene TRBJ2-7; weak D call: TRBD1 (6 bases). CDR3 length equals 14 residues. V lost 4 bases to trimming and J lost 3 bases, with 13 bases between them. The germline V gene encodes CDR1 MNHNS and CDR2 SASEGT. CDR3 protein: CASSAGTQGYEQYF. CDR3 coding DNA: TGTGCCAGCAGTGCGGGCACACAGGGCTACGAGCAGTACTTC.

This rearrangement joins TRBV7-2 to TRBJ2-3; 8 bases are shared with TRBD2. The V segment lost 8 bases and the J segment 4 bases; nucleotides outside the gene matches: 14. The CDR3 sequence is 16 residues long. Germline V gene data show CDR1 as SGHTA and CDR2 as FQGNSA. The CDR3 loop reads CASGRSAGVRADTQYF. In DNA form, the CDR3 reads TGTGCCAGCGGCAGATCAGCGGGAGTGAGGGCAGATACGCAGTATTTT. The full variable domain, its missing parts supplied by reference TRBV7-2 and TRBJ2-3, is GAGVSQSPSNKVTEKGKDVELRCDPISGHTALYWYRQSLGQGLEFLIYFQGNSAPDKSGLPSDRFSAERTGGSVSTLTIQRTQQEDSAVYLCASGRSAGVRADTQYFGPGTRLTVL.